This TCR beta chain appears in the sequencing data of a study of CD8 T cells in ankylosing spondylitis. Many counts were recorded for this clonotype. V lost 2 bases, J lost 6 bases, and 13 bases stayed unmatched. The CDR3 runs 16 residues. Quantitative 5'-RACE with molecular barcodes was used to make the TCR beta libraries. Via MiXCR, TCRdb re-called the 5' RACE reads, giving one row per CDR3 protein. The data contain about 130,000 distinct CDR3 sequences, roughly a tenth of them singletons. V usage is TRBV12-3 or TRBV12-4 and J usage is TRBJ2-7, with 7 bases aligning to TRBD1. The material sequenced was blood, either unsorted or a sorted T cell fraction (not recorded which). The clonotype was recovered from a male donor with ankylosing spondylitis or in good health (not recorded which). Here the CDR3 DNA reads TGTGCCAGCAGTTTATTCTTGACAGGGCCCACAGTCGAGCAGTACTTC. Protein product: CASSLFLTGPTVEQYF.